This T cell receptor (beta chain) was recovered during a study of shared clonotypes between healthy human individuals. TCRdb's copy holds only in-frame clones and misses some; the assay was immunoSEQ multiplex PCR. Here the sample spans millions of clones, about 94% being singletons. The germline V gene has CDR1 MNHEY and CDR2 SMNVEV (reference sequence). The germline V and J ends were trimmed by 3 bases and 4 bases, with 9 bases remaining between them. This CDR3 has 13 amino acids. As defined, naive CD8 cells were CD45RO-negative and positively selected for CCR7, with terminally differentiated effector memory CD45RA+ cells excluded. None of the donors, who were healthy HIV-negative adults, had recently had acute infections or vaccinations.

The TCR was taken from a man between 18 and 35 years old in good health. V and J are TRBV27 and TRBJ1-1; D gene unclear. Sequencing input: naive CD8+ T cells sorted from blood. CDR3 amino acids: CASSFGFFTEAFF. The CDR3 region has the DNA TGTGCCAGCAGTTTCGGGTTTTTCACTGAAGCTTTCTTT.